Presented here are 25 T cell receptor beta chains from one specimen sequenced in a study of blood T cell repertoires in COVID-19 (dated by TCRdb to 2018 to 2020). Libraries were made using the immunoSEQ multiplex PCR assay. TCRdb re-hosts the immuneACCESS table, in-frame sequences only. Its copies lack some clones; in the studies checked, an unresolved V gene accounts for under half of them, and the cause for the rest is not known. For this sample there are 120,000 or so clones; around nine tenths appear just once. The top ten clonotypes cover roughly 7.6% of the sample. The specimen sequenced was peripheral blood. These receptors came from a man aged 45-65 years with acute or convalescent COVID-19.

This chain uses TRBV6-5 with TRBJ1-2; TRBD1 matches at 10 bases. Germline lookup yields CDR1 MNHEY and CDR2 SVGAGI. Trimming took 6 bases from V and 7 from J; bases not matched to a gene: 11. The CDR3 length is 15 residues. CDR3 nucleotides: TGTGCCAGCAGGAAGACAGGGGGCGATTCAAGTGGCTACACCTTC. This sequence encodes CASRKTGGDSSGYTF.

The chain combines TRBV24-1 with TRBJ1-3, with D maybe TRBD1 (5 bases). The ends were cut back, 3 bases at V and 2 bases at J, with 16 bases in the middle. Looked up from germline, CDR1 is KGHDR and CDR2 is SFDVKD. This CDR3 is built from 17 residues. CDR3 residues: CATSDGRKGLTGNTIYF. DNA of the CDR3: TGTGCCACCAGTGATGGACGGAAGGGACTCACTGGAAACACCATATATTTT.

The V and J genes are TRBV11-3 and TRBJ2-5, with D maybe TRBD1 (6 bases). CDR1 SGHNT and CDR2 YENEEA come from the germline V gene. V was shortened by 1 base and J by 5 bases, with 8 bases between the two germline ends. The CDR3 has 13 amino acids. The CDR3 protein is CASSLVQGETQYF. CDR3 in DNA: TGTGCCAGCAGCTTAGTCCAGGGGGAGACCCAGTACTTC.

This chain connects TRBV11-2 to TRBJ1-2; D may be TRBD1 (6 bases). The V gene's germline CDR1 is SGHAT and CDR2 FQNNGV. The CDR3 covers 16 residues. V lost 2 bases, J lost 8 bases, and 21 bases lay in between. The CDR3 spells CASSLSGAPPGDGYTF. CDR3 DNA: TGTGCCAGCAGCTTATCCGGTGCCCCCCCAGGGGACGGCTACACCTTC.

The genes are TRBV3-1 (or the pseudogene TRBV3-2) and TRBJ2-5; tentatively, D is TRBD2 (5 bases). The V and J ends lost 1 base and 4 bases respectively, with 10 bases between them. CDR3 length equals 14 residues. Per germline, CDR1 LGHDT and CDR2 YNNKEL (reference sequence). The CDR3 DNA reads TGTGCCAGCAGCCAAGCGACTACCACAGAGACCCAGTACTTC. This sequence encodes CASSQATTTETQYF.

The chain combines TRBV6-1 with TRBJ2-5; no clear D gene. Germline values: CDR1 MNHNS, CDR2 SASEGT. Trimming pared 0 bases from V and 4 bases from J, leaving 3 bases between. This CDR3 has 12 amino acids. For the CDR3, the DNA is TGTGCCAGCAGTGAAGCGAGAGAGACCCAGTACTTC. Protein sequence: CASSEARETQYF.

The rearrangement uses TRBV9 and TRBJ1-2; no reliable D call. Germline V gene sequence: CDR1 SGDLS, CDR2 YYNGEE. V lost 4 bases and J 2 bases, leaving 12 bases between the germline ends. CDR3 length equals 14 residues. CDR3 in amino acids: CASSREGRNYGYTF. The CDR3 DNA reads TGTGCCAGCAGCCGGGAGGGCCGAAACTATGGCTACACCTTC. The whole variable domain, remainder taken from reference TRBV9 and TRBJ1-2, is DSGVTQTPKHLITATGQRVTLRCSPRSGDLSVYWYQQSLDQGLQFLIQYYNGEERAKGNILERFSAQQFPDLHSELNLSSLELGDSALYFCASSREGRNYGYTFGSGTRLTVV.

The rearrangement links TRBV18 to TRBJ2-5, with D perhaps matching TRBD1 (5 bases). CDR1 and CDR2 from the germline V gene are KGHSH and LQKENI. Trimming removed 2 bases at V and 4 bases at J, with 8 bases between. The CDR3 spans 13 residues. CDR3 bases: TGTGCCAGCTCACCATTAAGGGGAGAGACCCAGTACTTC. Its protein product is CASSPLRGETQYF.

The rearrangement joins TRBV7-2 to TRBJ1-1, with D perhaps TRBD1 (5 bases). V was cut by 5 bases and J by 5 bases, with 21 bases left in between. This CDR3 has 16 amino acids. Germline loops: CDR1 SGHTA, CDR2 FQGNSA. The CDR3 sequence: CASSPRTTLRWTEAFF. DNA of the CDR3: TGTGCCAGCAGCCCTAGGACAACTCTAAGGTGGACTGAAGCTTTCTTT. The complete variable domain, with remaining parts taken from reference TRBV7-2 and TRBJ1-1, reads GAGVSQSPSNKVTEKGKDVELRCDPISGHTALYWYRQSLGQGLEFLIYFQGNSAPDKSGLPSDRFSAERTGGSVSTLTIQRTQQEDSAVYLCASSPRTTLRWTEAFFGQGTRLTVV.

The rearrangement joins TRBV30 to TRBJ2-2; TRBD1 matches at 11 bases. The V and J ends lost 4 bases and 5 bases, in that order; junction bases with no gene match: 6. Germline CDR1 is GTSNPN and CDR2 is SVGIG (reference sequence). The length of the CDR3 is 15 residues. CDR3 loop: CAWKRGTGGTGELFF. The CDR3 nucleotides are TGTGCCTGGAAGAGGGGGACAGGGGGAACCGGGGAGCTGTTTTTT.

J is TRBJ2-3 and V is TRBV5-1; 7 bases map to TRBD2. Trimming took 0 bases from V and 4 from J; bases not matched to a gene: 5. CDR1 is SGHRS and CDR2 is YFSETQ in the germline V gene. CDR3 length: 15 amino acids. The CDR3 DNA is TGCGCCAGCAGCTTGGTGCAGCGGGACCCAGATACGCAGTATTTT. Amino acid sequence: CASSLVQRDPDTQYF.

The rearrangement joins TRBV19 to TRBJ1-3, with 8 bases that match TRBD1. Germline CDR1 reads LNHDA; CDR2 reads SQIVND (reference sequence). V shed 5 bases and J 2 bases; nucleotides not matched to a gene: 5. This CDR3 has 15 residues. CDR3 sequence (DNA): TGTGCCAGTAGTCTCCGACAGGGGACTGGAAACACCATATATTTT. Translated, it gives CASSLRQGTGNTIYF. The complete variable domain, with remaining parts taken from reference TRBV19 and TRBJ1-3, reads DGGITQSPKYLFRKEGQNVTLSCEQNLNHDAMYWYRQDPGQGLRLIYYSQIVNDFQKGDIAEGYSVSREKKESFPLTVTSAQKNPTAFYLCASSLRQGTGNTIYFGEGSWLTVV.

This clone was recorded a few times. The gene calls are TRBV19 and TRBJ1-5; D gene unclear. The CDR3 contains 17 residues. Trimming cost V 1 base and J 2 bases, with 15 bases left between them. Per germline, CDR1 LNHDA and CDR2 SQIVND (reference sequence). The CDR3 spells CASSIGRVRDGNQPQHF. The CDR3 nucleotides are TGTGCCAGTAGTATAGGGAGGGTAAGGGATGGCAATCAGCCCCAGCATTTT.

The chain links TRBV7-8 to TRBJ2-7; the match to TRBD2 covers 8 bases. With 0 bases clipped from V and 4 bases from J, the junction kept 8 bases outside the gene matches. CDR3 length: 16 residues. Germline V gene lookup returns CDR1 SGHVS and CDR2 FQNEAQ. CDR3 DNA: TGTGCCAGCAGCTTAGCGGGGCCTAGCGGGTATTACGAGCAGTACTTC. Protein sequence: CASSLAGPSGYYEQYF.

The rearrangement joins TRBV24-1 to TRBJ2-3; 7 bases fit TRBD1. V lost 5 bases and J lost 2; bases outside the gene matches: 3. The CDR3 runs to 14 residues. CDR1 is KGHDR and CDR2 is SFDVKD in the germline V gene. The CDR3 loop is CATSVGQTTDTQYF. The CDR3 DNA follows: TGTGCCACCAGTGTGGGACAGACCACAGATACGCAGTATTTT.

This rearrangement joins TRBV19 to TRBJ1-5; 7 nucleotides align to TRBD1. The germline V gene encodes CDR1 LNHDA and CDR2 SQIVND (reference sequence). This CDR3 is built from 15 residues. V lost 6 bases and J lost 0; bases outside the gene matches: 5. The CDR3 protein is CASRTQGNSNQPQHF. CDR3 nucleotide sequence: TGTGCCAGTAGGACACAGGGGAATAGCAATCAGCCCCAGCATTTT. Drawing the rest from reference TRBV19 and TRBJ1-5, the complete variable domain is DGGITQSPKYLFRKEGQNVTLSCEQNLNHDAMYWYRQDPGQGLRLIYYSQIVNDFQKGDIAEGYSVSREKKESFPLTVTSAQKNPTAFYLCASRTQGNSNQPQHFGDGTRLSIL.

V is TRBV11-3 and J is TRBJ2-5; 10 nucleotides match TRBD2. V lost 5 bases and J lost 0; bases outside the gene matches: 9. Germline V gene data show CDR1 as SGHNT and CDR2 as YENEEA. The CDR3 has 17 residues. CDR3 sequence: CASSERTSGVYQETQYF. The CDR3 nucleotides read TGTGCCAGCAGCGAAAGGACTAGCGGAGTGTACCAAGAGACCCAGTACTTC.

The chain links TRBV5-4 to TRBJ2-1; D call uncertain. The CDR3 has 15 residues. With 1 base removed from V and 4 bases from J, the gap between germline ends came to 12 bases. From germline, CDR1 is SGHNT and CDR2 YYREEE (reference sequence). CDR3 sequence: CASSLTLGPYNEQFF. The CDR3 DNA is TGTGCCAGCAGCTTGACCCTAGGCCCATACAATGAGCAGTTCTTC.

The chain recombines TRBV7-2 with TRBJ1-3, with D tentatively TRBD1 (6 bases). Trimming shortened V by 5 bases and J by 4 bases, and 18 bases separated the two germline ends. CDR3 size: 16 residues. Per germline, CDR1 SGHTA and CDR2 FQGNSA. The CDR3 region is CASSPPGGSGGNTIYF. The DNA for the CDR3 is TGTGCCAGCAGCCCCCCTGGGGGCTCAGGAGGAAACACCATATATTTT.

The sample holds one count of this clone. This chain joins TRBV27 and TRBJ1-2; maybe TRBD1 (6 bases). V was shortened by 5 bases and J by 4 bases, with 17 bases between the two germline ends. Germline V gene data show CDR1 as MNHEY and CDR2 as SMNVEV (reference sequence). The CDR3 consists of 15 residues. The CDR3, as DNA: TGTGCCAGCAGTCCCGTCAAGGGCAGGGGCTATGGCTACACCTTC. As protein: CASSPVKGRGYGYTF.

The CDR3 spells CASSQVKGLTSTDTQYF. In DNA, the CDR3 is TGTGCCAGCAGCCAAGTGAAGGGACTAACTAGCACAGATACGCAGTATTTT. V is TRBV3-1 (or the pseudogene TRBV3-2) and J is TRBJ2-3; 7 positions match TRBD2. CDR3 size: 17 residues. V shed 1 base, J shed 0 bases, and the junction held 7 bases outside the gene matches. Germline V gene sequence: CDR1 LGHDT, CDR2 YNNKEL (reference sequence).

The V call is TRBV5-4, the J call TRBJ1-1, with TRBD1 as a possible D gene (5 bases). V was pared by 6 bases and J by 5 bases, with 14 bases between. The CDR3 sequence is 13 residues long. Germline V lookup: CDR1 SGHNT, CDR2 YYREEE (reference sequence). This chain's CDR3 is CASTTDSRTEAFF. DNA for the CDR3: TGTGCCAGCACCACCGACAGCAGGACTGAAGCTTTCTTT.

The CDR3 sequence is CASSGSGTGVNYGYTF. In DNA form, the CDR3 reads TGTGCCAGCAGCGGTTCTGGGACAGGGGTCAACTATGGCTACACCTTC. The chain links TRBV9 to TRBJ1-2; 10 positions agree with TRBD1. In germline, CDR1 is SGDLS, CDR2 YYNGEE. CDR3 size: 16 residues. V trimming: 3 bases; J trimming: 2 bases; junction bases outside the gene matches: 7.

A note on this clone: The sample contains more than one DNA sequence encoding this CDR3. The gene calls are TRBV24-1 and TRBJ2-1; perhaps TRBD2 as D (5 bases). This CDR3 has 13 residues. V dropped 1 base and J dropped 6 bases, with 6 bases sitting between them. From germline, CDR1 is KGHDR and CDR2 SFDVKD. The CDR3 DNA reads TGTGCCACCAGTGATTTAGGAGGCAATGAGCAGTTCTTC. As protein: CATSDLGGNEQFF.

DNA of the CDR3: TGTGCCAGCAGCTTGGAAGGACAGTTCTCCTACGAGCAGTACTTC. It yields the protein CASSLEGQFSYEQYF. V and J are TRBV5-8 and TRBJ2-7; possible D gene TRBD1, 6 bases. Between the trimmed V and J ends, which lost 0 bases and 0 bases, there was a span of 10 bases. The CDR3 extends over 15 amino acids. Germline V gene data show CDR1 as SGHTS and CDR2 as YDEGEE.